What follows is one T cell receptor beta chain and its context. The antigen remains unidentified. The study ran its PCR with 60 Vbeta and 13 Jbeta primers. Libraries were prepared by immunoSEQ multiplex PCR; TCRdb keeps only in-frame clonotypes and omits some of them. The table records 110,000 to 150,000 clones, 70% to 80% of them present only once. The source of the sample is a study of cytomegalovirus exposure and HLA in healthy donors. Study results and limitations: Investigators reported 150 to 200 TCR beta chains as tied to cytomegalovirus. Using a false discovery rate of 0.05, a later analysis showed that approximately 17,000 TCR beta sequences were associated with HLA alleles.

The donors, nominally healthy at sampling, likely had unrecorded immune exposures. Germline-derived CDR1 and CDR2 are MDHEN and SYDVKM. With 6 bases removed from V and 2 bases from J, the gap between germline ends came to 17 bases. This CDR3 is built from 15 residues. The sequencing input was PBMCs. The TCR comes from a woman aged 45-65 years in good health and CMV-seropositive. V gene TRBV28 combines with J gene TRBJ2-7; D is perhaps TRBD1 (6 bases). This chain's CDR3 is CASRDPHRATYEQYF. The CDR3 DNA sequence: TGTGCCAGCAGAGACCCCCACAGGGCAACCTACGAGCAGTACTTC.